This T cell receptor beta chain stems from a study of T-cell reconstitution after alpha-beta-depleted transplantation in children. Study-wide results and limits: Some patients' high day-60 TCRbeta diversity was attributed to recipient cells surviving conditioning. Newly produced T cells mostly provided counts and TCRbeta diversity after one year, as hyperexpanded clones declined. Alpha-beta T cells present about two months after transplant were reported to originate from several hundred expanded graft clones.

This clonotype was counted ten times or more. Its antigen is undetermined. The TCRbeta library incorporated unique molecular identifiers. One entry per CDR3 protein results from TCRdb running MiXCR on the PCR reads. The sample shows some 300,000 distinct CDR3 sequences, over 9% of them seen only once. The V end was cut by 6 bases, the J end by 4 bases, with 13 bases between. Germline V gene lookup returns CDR1 DFQATT and CDR2 SNEGSKA (reference sequence). This CDR3 has 13 residues. The source was PBMCs, collected before TCRalphabeta/CD19-depleted stem cell transplant. This TCR was recovered from a boy under two years old with acute myeloid leukemia, due to receive a stem cell transplant. The rearrangement links TRBV20-1 to TRBJ2-1, with D hard to call. CDR3 coding DNA: TGCAGTGCCCGTCCGACGCTGTACAATGAGCAGTTCTTC. This encodes CSARPTLYNEQFF.